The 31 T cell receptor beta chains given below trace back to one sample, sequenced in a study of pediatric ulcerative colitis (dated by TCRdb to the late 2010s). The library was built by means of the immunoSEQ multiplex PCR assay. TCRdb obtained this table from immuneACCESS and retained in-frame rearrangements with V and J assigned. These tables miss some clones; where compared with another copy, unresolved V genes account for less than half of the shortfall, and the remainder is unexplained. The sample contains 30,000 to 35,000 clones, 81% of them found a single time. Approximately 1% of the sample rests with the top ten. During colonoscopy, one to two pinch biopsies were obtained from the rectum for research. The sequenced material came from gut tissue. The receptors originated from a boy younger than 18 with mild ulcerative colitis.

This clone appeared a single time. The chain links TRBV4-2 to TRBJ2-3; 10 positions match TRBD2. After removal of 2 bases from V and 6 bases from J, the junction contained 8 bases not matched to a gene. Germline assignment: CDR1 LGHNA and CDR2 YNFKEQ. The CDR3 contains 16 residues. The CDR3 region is CASSQQASGGWDTQYF. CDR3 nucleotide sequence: TGTGCCAGCAGCCAACAAGCTAGCGGGGGTTGGGATACGCAGTATTTT.

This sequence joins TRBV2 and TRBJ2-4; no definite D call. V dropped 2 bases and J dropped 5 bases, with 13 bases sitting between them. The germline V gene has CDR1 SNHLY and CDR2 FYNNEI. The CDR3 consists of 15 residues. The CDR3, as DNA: TGTGCCAGCAGTGAAAACCCCGGTGAGGAAAACATTCAGTACTTC. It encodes CASSENPGEENIQYF.

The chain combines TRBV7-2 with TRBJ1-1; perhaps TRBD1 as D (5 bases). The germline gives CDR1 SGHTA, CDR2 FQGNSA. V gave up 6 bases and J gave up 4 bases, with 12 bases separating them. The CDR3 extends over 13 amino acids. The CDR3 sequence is CASRPGTATEAFF. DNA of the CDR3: TGTGCCAGCAGGCCCGGGACGGCCACTGAAGCTTTCTTT.

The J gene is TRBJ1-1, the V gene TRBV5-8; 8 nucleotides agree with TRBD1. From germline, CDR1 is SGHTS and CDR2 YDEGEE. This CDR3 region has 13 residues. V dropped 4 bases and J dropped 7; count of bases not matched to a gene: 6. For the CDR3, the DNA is TGTGCCAGCAGCCGTGACGACAGGGGTGAAGCTTTCTTT. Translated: CASSRDDRGEAFF. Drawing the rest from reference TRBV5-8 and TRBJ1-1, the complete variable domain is EAGVTQSPTHLIKTRGQQATLRCSPISGHTSVYWYQQALGLGLQFLLWYDEGEERNRGNFPPRFSGRQFPNYSSELNVNALELEDSALYLCASSRDDRGEAFFGQGTRLTVV.

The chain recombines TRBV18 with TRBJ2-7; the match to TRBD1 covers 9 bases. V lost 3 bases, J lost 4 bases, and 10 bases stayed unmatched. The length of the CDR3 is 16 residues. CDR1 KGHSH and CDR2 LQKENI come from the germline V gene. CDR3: CASSPRQGTGSYEQYF. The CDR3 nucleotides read TGTGCCAGCTCACCCAGGCAAGGGACAGGGTCGTACGAGCAGTACTTC.

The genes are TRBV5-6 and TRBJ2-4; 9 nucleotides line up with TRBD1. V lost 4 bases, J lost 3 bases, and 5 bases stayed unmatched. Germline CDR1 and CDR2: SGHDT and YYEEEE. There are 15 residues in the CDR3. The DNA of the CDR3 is TGTGCCAGCAGCGGGACAGGGTGGGGCAAAAACATTCAGTACTTC. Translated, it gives CASSGTGWGKNIQYF.

The CDR3 DNA reads as TGTGCCAGCAGTTATAAAGCGGGGGCCCACAATGAGCAGTTCTTC. This encodes CASSYKAGAHNEQFF. V and J are TRBV5-6 and TRBJ2-1; 8 nucleotides align to TRBD2. Germline V lookup: CDR1 SGHDT, CDR2 YYEEEE. The V and J ends lost 5 bases and 5 bases, in that order; junction bases with no gene match: 9. The CDR3 is 15 amino acids.

CDR3 in DNA: TGTGCCTGGAGTTTCAGGGAGACCCAGTACTTC. Its protein product is CAWSFRETQYF. V gene TRBV30 combines with J gene TRBJ2-5; D call uncertain. The length of the CDR3 is 11 residues. Trimming shortened V by 2 bases and J by 5 bases, and 6 bases separated the two germline ends. Germline V gene data show CDR1 as GTSNPN and CDR2 as SVGIG (reference sequence).

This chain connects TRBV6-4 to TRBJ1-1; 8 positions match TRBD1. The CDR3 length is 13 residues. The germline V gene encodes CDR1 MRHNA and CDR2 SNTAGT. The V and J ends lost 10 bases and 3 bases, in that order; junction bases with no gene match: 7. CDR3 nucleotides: TGTGCCACCAGAGGACAGGGAGACACTGAAGCTTTCTTT. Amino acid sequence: CATRGQGDTEAFF.

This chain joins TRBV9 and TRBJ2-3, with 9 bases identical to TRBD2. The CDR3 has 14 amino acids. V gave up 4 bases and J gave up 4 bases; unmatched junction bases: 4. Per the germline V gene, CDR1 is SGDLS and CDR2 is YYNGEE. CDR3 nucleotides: TGTGCCAGCAGCCATCTAGCGGGGTCAGATACGCAGTATTTT. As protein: CASSHLAGSDTQYF.

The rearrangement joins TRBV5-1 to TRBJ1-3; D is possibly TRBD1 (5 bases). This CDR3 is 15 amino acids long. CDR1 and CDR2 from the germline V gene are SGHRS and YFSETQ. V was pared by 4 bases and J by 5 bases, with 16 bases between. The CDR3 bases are TGCGCCAGCAGCCTCCAGGGTGACCCAAGAAACACCATATATTTT. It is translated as CASSLQGDPRNTIYF.

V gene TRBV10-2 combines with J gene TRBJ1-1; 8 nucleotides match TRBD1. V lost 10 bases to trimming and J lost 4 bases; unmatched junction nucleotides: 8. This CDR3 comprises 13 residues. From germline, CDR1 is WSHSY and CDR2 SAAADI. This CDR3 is CAITHQGATEAFF. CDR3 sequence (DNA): TGCGCCATTACTCACCAGGGGGCCACTGAAGCTTTCTTT.

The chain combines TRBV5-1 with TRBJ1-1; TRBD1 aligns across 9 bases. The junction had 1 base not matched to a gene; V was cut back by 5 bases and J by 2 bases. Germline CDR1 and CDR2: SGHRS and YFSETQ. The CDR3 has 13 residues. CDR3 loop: CASRGQGNTEAFF. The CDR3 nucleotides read TGCGCCAGCAGGGGACAGGGAAACACTGAAGCTTTCTTT.

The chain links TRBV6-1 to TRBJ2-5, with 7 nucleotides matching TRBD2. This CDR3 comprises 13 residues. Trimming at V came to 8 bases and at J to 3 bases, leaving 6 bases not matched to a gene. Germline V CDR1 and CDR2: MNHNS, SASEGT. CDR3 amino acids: CASGSAGEETQYF. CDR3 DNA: TGTGCCAGCGGATCCGCGGGGGAAGAGACCCAGTACTTC.

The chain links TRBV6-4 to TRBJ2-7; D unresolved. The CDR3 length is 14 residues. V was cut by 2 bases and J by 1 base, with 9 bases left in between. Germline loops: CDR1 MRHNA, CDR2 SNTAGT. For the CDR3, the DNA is TGTGCCAGCAGTGACGTACTTAAATCCTACGAGCAGTACTTC. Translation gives CASSDVLKSYEQYF.

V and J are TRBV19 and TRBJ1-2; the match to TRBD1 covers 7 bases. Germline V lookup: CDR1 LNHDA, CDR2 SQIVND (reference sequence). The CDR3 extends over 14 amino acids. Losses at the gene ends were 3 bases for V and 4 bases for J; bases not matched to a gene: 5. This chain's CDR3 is CASSITWDSYGYTF. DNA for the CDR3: TGTGCCAGTAGTATTACGTGGGACAGCTATGGCTACACCTTC.

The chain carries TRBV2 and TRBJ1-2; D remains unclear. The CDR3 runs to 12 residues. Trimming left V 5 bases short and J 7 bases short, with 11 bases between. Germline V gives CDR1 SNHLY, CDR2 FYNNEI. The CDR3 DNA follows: TGTGCCAGCAGTCCAGTTCTCCCTGGCTACACCTTC. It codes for CASSPVLPGYTF.

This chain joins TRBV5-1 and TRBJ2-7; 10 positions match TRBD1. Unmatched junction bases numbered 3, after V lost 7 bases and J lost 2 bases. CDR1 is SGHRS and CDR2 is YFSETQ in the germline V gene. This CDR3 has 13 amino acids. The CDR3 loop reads CASRGTGAYEQYF. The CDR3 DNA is TGCGCCAGCCGCGGGACAGGGGCCTACGAGCAGTACTTC.

The CDR3 coding sequence is TGTGCCAGCAGCTCGCCCGGGACATGGGAAGGGCAGTACTTC. Amino acid sequence: CASSSPGTWEGQYF. This chain uses TRBV7-9 with TRBJ2-7; D is perhaps TRBD1 (6 bases). The CDR3 has 14 residues. The germline V gene encodes CDR1 SEHNR and CDR2 FQNEAQ (reference sequence). The V end was cut by 4 bases, the J end by 9 bases, with 19 bases between.

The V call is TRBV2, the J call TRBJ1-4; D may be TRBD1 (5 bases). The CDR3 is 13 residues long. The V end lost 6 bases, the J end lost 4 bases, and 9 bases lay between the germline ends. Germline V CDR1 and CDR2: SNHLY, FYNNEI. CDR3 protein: CASRTGRNEKLFF. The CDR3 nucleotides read TGTGCCAGCAGAACGGGACGTAATGAAAAACTGTTTTTT.

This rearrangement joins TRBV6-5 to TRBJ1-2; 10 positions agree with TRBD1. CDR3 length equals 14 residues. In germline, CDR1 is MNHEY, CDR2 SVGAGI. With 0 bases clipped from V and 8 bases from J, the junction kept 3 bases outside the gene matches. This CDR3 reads CASSYSRDRGGYTF. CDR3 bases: TGTGCCAGCAGTTACTCGCGGGACAGGGGAGGCTACACCTTC.

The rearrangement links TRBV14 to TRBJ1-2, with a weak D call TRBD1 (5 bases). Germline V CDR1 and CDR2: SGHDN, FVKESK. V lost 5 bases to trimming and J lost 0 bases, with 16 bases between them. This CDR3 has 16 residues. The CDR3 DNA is TGTGCCAGCAGCATCCGGGGCAGCCGAGCTAACTATGGCTACACCTTC. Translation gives CASSIRGSRANYGYTF.

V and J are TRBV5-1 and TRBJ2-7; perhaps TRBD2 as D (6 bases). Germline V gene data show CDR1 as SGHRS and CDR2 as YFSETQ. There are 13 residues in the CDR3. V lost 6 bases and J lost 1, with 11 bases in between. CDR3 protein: CASTGRGSYEQYF. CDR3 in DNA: TGCGCCAGCACGGGCCGGGGGTCCTACGAGCAGTACTTC.

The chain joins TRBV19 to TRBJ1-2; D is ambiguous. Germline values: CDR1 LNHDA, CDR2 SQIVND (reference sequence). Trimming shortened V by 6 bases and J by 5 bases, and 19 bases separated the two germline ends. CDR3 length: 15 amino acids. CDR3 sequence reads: CASSTFERILYGYTF. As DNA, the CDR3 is TGTGCCAGTAGCACCTTTGAAAGGATACTATATGGCTACACCTTC. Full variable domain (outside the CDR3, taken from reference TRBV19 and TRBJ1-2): DGGITQSPKYLFRKEGQNVTLSCEQNLNHDAMYWYRQDPGQGLRLIYYSQIVNDFQKGDIAEGYSVSREKKESFPLTVTSAQKNPTAFYLCASSTFERILYGYTFGSGTRLTVV.

CDR3 sequence: CASSKECQGSNQPQHF. CDR3 in DNA: TGTGCCAGCAGCAAAGAGTGTCAGGGAAGCAATCAGCCCCAGCATTTT. The chain combines TRBV21-1 with TRBJ1-5; TRBD1, as called in the table, went unchecked against the DNA. TRBV21-1 is a recognized pseudogene. The CDR3 runs 16 residues.

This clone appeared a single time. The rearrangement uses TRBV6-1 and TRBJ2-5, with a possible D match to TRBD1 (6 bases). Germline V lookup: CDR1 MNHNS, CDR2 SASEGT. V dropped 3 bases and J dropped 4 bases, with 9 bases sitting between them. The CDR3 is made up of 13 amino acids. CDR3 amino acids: CASSEGAVETQYF. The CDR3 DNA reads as TGTGCCAGCAGTGAGGGGGCCGTAGAGACCCAGTACTTC.

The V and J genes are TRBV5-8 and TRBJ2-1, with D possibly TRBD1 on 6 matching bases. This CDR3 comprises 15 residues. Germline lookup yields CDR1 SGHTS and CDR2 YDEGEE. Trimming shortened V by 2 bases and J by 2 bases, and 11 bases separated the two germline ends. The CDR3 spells CASSFPGDPYNEQFF. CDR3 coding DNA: TGTGCCAGCAGCTTTCCAGGGGACCCCTACAATGAGCAGTTCTTC.

This CDR3 is CASSAPGTAKNIQYF. CDR3 DNA: TGTGCCAGCAGTGCACCTGGGACGGCCAAAAACATTCAGTACTTC. The chain employs TRBV6-1 and TRBJ2-4; D may match TRBD1 or TRBD2 (5 bases each). The germline V and J ends were trimmed by 4 bases and 1 base, with 11 bases remaining between them. CDR3 length: 15 amino acids. Germline values: CDR1 MNHNS, CDR2 SASEGT.

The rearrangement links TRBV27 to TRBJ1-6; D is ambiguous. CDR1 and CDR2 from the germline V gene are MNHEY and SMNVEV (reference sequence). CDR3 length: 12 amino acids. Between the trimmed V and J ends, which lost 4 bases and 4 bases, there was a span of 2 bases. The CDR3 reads CASSSYNSPLHF. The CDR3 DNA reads TGTGCCAGCAGTTCTTATAATTCACCCCTCCACTTT.

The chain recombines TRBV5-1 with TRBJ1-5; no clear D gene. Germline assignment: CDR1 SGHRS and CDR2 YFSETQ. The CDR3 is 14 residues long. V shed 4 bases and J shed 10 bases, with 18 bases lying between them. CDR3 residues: CASSPSGGIEPQHF. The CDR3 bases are TGCGCCAGCAGCCCGAGTGGTGGAATCGAACCCCAGCATTTT.

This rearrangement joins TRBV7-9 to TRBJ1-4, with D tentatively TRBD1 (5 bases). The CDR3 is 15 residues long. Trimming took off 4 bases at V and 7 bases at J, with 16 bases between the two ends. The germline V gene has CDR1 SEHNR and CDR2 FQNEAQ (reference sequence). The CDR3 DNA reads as TGTGCCAGCAGCTCCATGGGGGTGGAGGGTGAAAAACTGTTTTTT. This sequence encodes CASSSMGVEGEKLFF. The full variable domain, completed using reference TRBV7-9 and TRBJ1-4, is DTGVSQNPRHKITKRGQNVTFRCDPISEHNRLYWYRQTLGQGPEFLTYFQNEAQLEKSRLLSDRFSAERPKGSFSTLEIQRTEQGDSAMYLCASSSMGVEGEKLFFGSGTQLSVL.